Each of the 5 T cell receptor beta chains below was sequenced from the same sample in a study of T-cell memory formation after mild COVID-19. Each CDR3 protein is one row after TCRdb ran MiXCR on the 5' RACE reads. There are some 69,000 distinct CDR3 sequences in the sample; roughly a sixth occur only once, and about 31% lies in the top ten. Sequencing input: PBMCs or a T cell subset sorted from them (not recorded which). All receptors come from an adult woman who had mild COVID-19 (a few samples of this study predate the infection). Cell type and time point are not known.

The rearrangement links TRBV7-9 to TRBJ1-2; D ambiguous. V was clipped by 3 bases and J by 1 base, with 6 bases between them. The CDR3 contains 13 residues. Germline CDR1 is SEHNR and CDR2 is FQNEAQ (reference sequence). The chain's CDR3 is CASSFPDNYGYTF. In nucleotides, the CDR3 is TGTGCCAGCAGCTTTCCCGATAACTATGGCTACACCTTC.

This clonotype was counted many times. The chain carries TRBV12-3 or TRBV12-4 and TRBJ2-2, with D uncertain. This CDR3 spans 13 amino acids. Trimming shortened V by 5 bases and J by 8 bases, and 12 bases separated the two germline ends. In DNA form, the CDR3 reads TGTGCCAGCAGTGATGGGCCAAATGGGGAGCTGTTTTTT. It encodes CASSDGPNGELFF.

CDR3 DNA sequence: TGTGCCAGCAGCCAAGAGCGAAGAGGGGACGCCCTTGGCTACACCTTC. Translating gives CASSQERRGDALGYTF. This chain links TRBV3-1 with TRBJ1-2, with a tentative D call TRBD1 (5 bases). The CDR3 is made up of 16 amino acids. Per the germline V gene, CDR1 is LGHDT and CDR2 is YNNKEL (reference sequence). Trimming took off 0 bases at V and 7 bases at J, with 18 bases between the two ends.

This clonotype was picked up a small number of times. This chain connects TRBV9 to TRBJ2-7; 11 bases are shared with TRBD1. Germline CDR1 SGDLS, CDR2 YYNGEE. The CDR3 runs to 14 residues. Germline trimming cut 4 bases from V and 4 bases from J; bases unmatched to any gene: 4. CDR3 loop: CASSRGTGGYEQYF. The CDR3 DNA reads as TGTGCCAGCAGCAGAGGGACAGGGGGTTACGAGCAGTACTTC.

This clonotype was observed a handful of times. V is TRBV12-5 and J is TRBJ2-1; possible D gene TRBD1, 6 bases. CDR1 is LGHNT and CDR2 is FRNRAP in the germline V gene. V shed 0 bases and J shed 6 bases, with 15 bases lying between them. The CDR3 contains 16 residues. CDR3 nucleotide sequence: TGTGCTAGTGGTTTGGTACCTCCGGGACACGCCAATGAGCAGTTCTTC. Its protein is CASGLVPPGHANEQFF.